This T cell receptor beta chain was sequenced in a study of cytomegalovirus exposure and HLA in healthy donors. Study in general: A previous analysis identified approximately 110 million unique TCR beta sequences derived from approximately 190 million T cells.

V was cut by 2 bases and J by 4 bases, with 5 bases left in between. The CDR3 sequence is 12 residues long. The germline gives CDR1 SNHLY, CDR2 FYNNEI. In the PCR, 60 Vbeta and 13 Jbeta primers were used. Repertoires were generated with immunoSEQ multiplex PCR, while TCRdb's copy carries only in-frame clones and drops some. The sample includes roughly 150,000 clones, around four fifths of them seen just once. This clone was seen more than once but under ten times. The receptor's source is a woman younger than 30 in good health and CMV-seronegative. The V and J genes are TRBV2 and TRBJ1-2, with D uncertain. Sequenced sample: PBMCs. For the CDR3, the DNA is TGTGCCAGCAGTGAACAGTTCTATGGCTACACCTTC. Translating it yields CASSEQFYGYTF.